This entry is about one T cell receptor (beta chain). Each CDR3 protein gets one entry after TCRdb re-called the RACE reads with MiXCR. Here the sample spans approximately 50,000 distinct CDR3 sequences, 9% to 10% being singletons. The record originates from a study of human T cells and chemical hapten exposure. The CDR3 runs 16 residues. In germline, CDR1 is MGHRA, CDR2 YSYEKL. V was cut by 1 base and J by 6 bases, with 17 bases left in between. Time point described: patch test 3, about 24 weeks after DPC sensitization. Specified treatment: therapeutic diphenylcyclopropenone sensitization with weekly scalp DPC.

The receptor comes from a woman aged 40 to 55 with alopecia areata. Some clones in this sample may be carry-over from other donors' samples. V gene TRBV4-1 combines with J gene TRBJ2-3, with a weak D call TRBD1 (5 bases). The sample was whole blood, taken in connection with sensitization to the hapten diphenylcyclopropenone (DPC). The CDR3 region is CASSQATAGSGDTQYF. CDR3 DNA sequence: TGCGCCAGCAGCCAAGCTACGGCAGGGTCAGGGGATACGCAGTATTTT.